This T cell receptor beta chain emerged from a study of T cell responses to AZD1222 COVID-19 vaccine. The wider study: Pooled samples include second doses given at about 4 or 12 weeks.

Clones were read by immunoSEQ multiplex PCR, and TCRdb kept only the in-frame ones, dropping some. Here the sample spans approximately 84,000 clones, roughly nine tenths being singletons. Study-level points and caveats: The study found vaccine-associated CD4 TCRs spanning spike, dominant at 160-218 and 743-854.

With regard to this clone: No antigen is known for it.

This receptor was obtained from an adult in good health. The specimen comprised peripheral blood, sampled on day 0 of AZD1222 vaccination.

The DNA of the CDR3 is TGTGCCAGCAGCTTTGAGTTGATCAGAAAAACCGGGGAGCTGTTTTTT. Residues: CASSFELIRKTGELFF. The chain uses TRBV5-5 and TRBJ2-2; D gene uncertain. The CDR3 is 16 residues long. The V gene lost 2 bases and the J gene lost 5 bases, with 16 bases spanning the gap. Germline CDR1 is SGHKS and CDR2 is YYEKEE (reference sequence). Full variable domain (missing parts from reference TRBV5-5 and TRBJ2-2): DAGVTQSPTHLIKTRGQQVTLRCSPISGHKSVSWYQQVLGQGPQFIFQYYEKEERGRGNFPDRFSARQFPNYSSELNVNALLLGDSALYLCASSFELIRKTGELFFGEGSRLTVL.